This T cell receptor beta chain was sequenced during a study of blood T cell repertoires in COVID-19. Whole-study context: Both acute and convalescent COVID-19 samples were obtained from the United States, Italy and Spain. Nucleic acid was either cDNA or gDNA, and it came from T cells, B-cell-depleted T cells, or PBMCs.

In the original workflow: Amplification with reference gene primers provided the estimates of nucleated cell counts. Sequencing was performed with immunoSEQ multiplex PCR; in TCRdb, only in-frame clones are kept and a portion is missing. V and J calls and clone size are given by that table; D and trimming were obtained from the DNA. The sample has 180,000 or so clones, 70% to 90% seen once. Deletions cut 3 bases from V and 1 base from J, with 7 bases between. This CDR3 is built from 13 residues. Germline V gene lookup returns CDR1 LNHDA and CDR2 SQIVND (reference sequence). Sample: peripheral blood. The chain recombines TRBV19 with TRBJ2-7; no firm D call. The TCR was taken from a person aged 70 to 79 with COVID-19, enrolled during active disease. CDR3 sequence (DNA): TGTGCCAGTAGTATTAAGAGTTCCTACGAGCAGTACTTC. This translates into CASSIKSSYEQYF.